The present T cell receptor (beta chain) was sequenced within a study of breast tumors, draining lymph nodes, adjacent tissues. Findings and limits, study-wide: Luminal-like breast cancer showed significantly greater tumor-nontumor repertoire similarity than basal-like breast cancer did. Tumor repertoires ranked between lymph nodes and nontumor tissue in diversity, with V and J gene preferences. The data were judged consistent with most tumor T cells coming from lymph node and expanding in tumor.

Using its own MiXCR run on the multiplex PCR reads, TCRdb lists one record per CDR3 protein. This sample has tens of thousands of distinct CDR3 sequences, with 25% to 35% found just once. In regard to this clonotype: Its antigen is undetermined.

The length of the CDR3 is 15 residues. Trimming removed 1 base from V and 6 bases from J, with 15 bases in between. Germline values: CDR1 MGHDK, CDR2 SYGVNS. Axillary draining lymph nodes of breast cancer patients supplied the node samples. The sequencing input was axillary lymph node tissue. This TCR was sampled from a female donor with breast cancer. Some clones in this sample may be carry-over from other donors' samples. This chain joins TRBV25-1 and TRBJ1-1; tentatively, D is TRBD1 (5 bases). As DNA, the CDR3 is TGTGCCAGCAGTGAATTTGGCGGGGCGCACGCTGAAGCTTTCTTT. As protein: CASSEFGGAHAEAFF.